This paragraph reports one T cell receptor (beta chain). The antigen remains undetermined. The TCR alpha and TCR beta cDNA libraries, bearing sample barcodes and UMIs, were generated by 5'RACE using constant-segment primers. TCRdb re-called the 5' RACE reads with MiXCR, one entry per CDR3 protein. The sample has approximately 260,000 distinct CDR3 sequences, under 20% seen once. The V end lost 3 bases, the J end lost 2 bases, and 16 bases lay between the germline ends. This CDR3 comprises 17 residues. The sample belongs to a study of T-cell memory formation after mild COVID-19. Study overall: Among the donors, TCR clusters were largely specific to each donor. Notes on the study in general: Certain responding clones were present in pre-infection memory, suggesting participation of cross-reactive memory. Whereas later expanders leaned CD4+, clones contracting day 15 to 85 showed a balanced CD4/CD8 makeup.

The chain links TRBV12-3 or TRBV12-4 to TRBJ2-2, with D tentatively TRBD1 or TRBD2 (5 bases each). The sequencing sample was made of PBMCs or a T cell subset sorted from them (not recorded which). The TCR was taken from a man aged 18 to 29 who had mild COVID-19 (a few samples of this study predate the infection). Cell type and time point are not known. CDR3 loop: CASSFGTARVNTGELFF. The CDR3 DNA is TGTGCCAGCAGTTTTGGGACCGCAAGGGTTAACACCGGGGAGCTGTTTTTT.